Each of the 13 T cell receptor beta chains below was sequenced from the same sample in a study of blood T cell repertoires in COVID-19. This table comes from immunoSEQ multiplex PCR, and its TCRdb copy is limited to in-frame clones, with some not included. The table shows 200,000 to 300,000 clones, with roughly 88% occurring only once. Sequenced material: peripheral blood. The source is a man between 35 and 55 years old who had recovered from COVID-19.

This clone was detected a few times. This chain uses TRBV5-6 with TRBJ1-2; D ambiguous. The CDR3 covers 14 residues. V was clipped by 1 base and J by 8 bases, with 15 bases between them. CDR1 and CDR2 from the germline V gene are SGHDT and YYEEEE. The CDR3 DNA reads as TGTGCCAGCAGCTTGCGCACCCACGGGAGCGGCTACACCTTC. It codes for CASSLRTHGSGYTF.

The chain links TRBV27 to TRBJ2-4; TRBD2 is a possible D gene (7 bases). CDR3 length: 15 residues. V lost 5 bases and J lost 8, with 19 bases in between. Looked up from germline, CDR1 is MNHEY and CDR2 is SMNVEV (reference sequence). CDR3 nucleotide sequence: TGTGCCAGCAGTCCCCGAGGGGGGGGCGCCTACATTCAGTACTTC. Encoded protein: CASSPRGGGAYIQYF.

Only a few counts were recorded for this clone. The rearrangement joins TRBV11-2 to TRBJ2-3; TRBD1 is a possible D gene (6 bases). In germline, CDR1 is SGHAT, CDR2 FQNNGV. The CDR3 length is 14 residues. V shed 4 bases and J shed 8 bases, with 16 bases lying between them. The CDR3 nucleotides are TGTGCCAGCAGCTGGACAGTATCGCGCGGTACGCAGTATTTT. Amino acids: CASSWTVSRGTQYF.

In its sample, this clone was seen once. The chain carries TRBV6-6 and TRBJ2-5, with TRBD2 identical over 7 bases. The CDR3 is 19 amino acids. Trimming cost V 5 bases and J 3 bases; bases outside gene matches: 21. CDR1 MNHNY and CDR2 SVGAGI come from the germline V gene (reference sequence). CDR3 DNA: TGTGCCAGCAGTCGCGGTGACGGTCCTTCCCACGGGAGGAAAGAGACCCAGTACTTC. The encoded protein is CASSRGDGPSHGRKETQYF.

The CDR3 spells CASSDWGVSTDTQYF. Here the CDR3 DNA reads TGTGCCAGCAGCGATTGGGGAGTTAGCACAGATACGCAGTATTTT. V gene TRBV27 combines with J gene TRBJ2-3, with a tentative D call TRBD2 (5 bases). CDR3 size: 15 residues. V lost 6 bases and J 0 bases, leaving 13 bases between the germline ends. CDR1 is MNHEY, CDR2 SMNVEV, per germline (reference sequence).

The chain employs TRBV5-5 and TRBJ2-1; 8 bases agree with TRBD2. Germline-derived CDR1 and CDR2 are SGHKS and YYEKEE (reference sequence). V trimming: 6 bases; J trimming: 4 bases; junction bases outside the gene matches: 12. CDR3 length equals 16 residues. This chain's CDR3 is CASTRGSSGPYNEQFF. CDR3 sequence (DNA): TGTGCCAGCACCCGCGGGTCTAGCGGGCCTTACAATGAGCAGTTCTTC.

The chain links TRBV4-3 to TRBJ2-1, with D maybe TRBD1 (5 bases). Between the trimmed V and J ends, which lost 3 bases and 2 bases, there was a span of 14 bases. Germline V gene lookup returns CDR1 LGHNA and CDR2 YSLEER. CDR3 length: 16 amino acids. The CDR3 protein is CASSQGNTDTYNEQFF. The CDR3 DNA sequence: TGCGCCAGCAGCCAGGGGAACACGGACACCTACAATGAGCAGTTCTTC.

The V and J genes are TRBV12-3 or TRBV12-4 and TRBJ2-7; no firm D call. The length of the CDR3 is 10 residues. The germline V and J ends were trimmed by 6 bases and 4 bases, with 4 bases remaining between them. The CDR3 DNA sequence: TGTGCCAGCAGCCTTTACGAGCAGTACTTC. Amino acid sequence: CASSLYEQYF.

This clone has only one observation. The CDR3 region is CASSVRVGNSPLHF. The CDR3 coding sequence is TGTGCCAGTAGTGTCCGGGTCGGAAATTCACCCCTCCACTTT. This chain uses TRBV19 with TRBJ1-6; D unclear. V lost 5 bases, J lost 7 bases, and 12 bases lay in between. The CDR3 is 14 amino acids. In germline, CDR1 is LNHDA, CDR2 SQIVND (reference sequence).

V is TRBV5-6 and J is TRBJ1-1, with TRBD1 identical over 7 bases. With 4 bases clipped from V and 3 bases from J, the junction kept 3 bases outside the gene matches. The CDR3 runs 13 residues. CDR1 is SGHDT and CDR2 is YYEEEE in the germline V gene. As DNA, the CDR3 is TGTGCCAGCAGCCGAGGACAGGACACTGAAGCTTTCTTT. Protein: CASSRGQDTEAFF.

This clone was detected a few times. The chain combines TRBV3-1 (or the pseudogene TRBV3-2) with TRBJ1-5, with 7 bases aligning to TRBD1. V gave up 5 bases and J gave up 6 bases; unmatched junction bases: 10. The CDR3 runs to 15 residues. Germline V gene lookup returns CDR1 LGHDT and CDR2 YNNKEL (reference sequence). Here the CDR3 reads CASSKTGWRVQPQHF. CDR3 bases: TGTGCCAGCAGCAAGACAGGGTGGAGGGTTCAGCCCCAGCATTTT.

This chain connects TRBV5-1 to TRBJ1-1, with a possible D match to TRBD1 (5 bases). The CDR3 has 14 amino acids. Germline lookup yields CDR1 SGHRS and CDR2 YFSETQ. The V end was cut by 4 bases, the J end by 0 bases, with 10 bases between. CDR3 amino acids: CASSPGTLNTEAFF. CDR3 DNA sequence: TGCGCCAGCAGCCCCGGGACTCTGAACACTGAAGCTTTCTTT.

This clone was counted between two and nine times. The rearrangement uses TRBV7-2 and TRBJ1-1, with D maybe TRBD1 (5 bases). The germline CDR1 and CDR2 sequences are SGHTA and FQGNSA. The CDR3 spans 14 residues. V gave up 1 base and J gave up 6 bases, with 12 bases separating them. This CDR3 is CASSLVFRASEAFF. CDR3 nucleotide sequence: TGTGCCAGCAGCTTAGTTTTCAGGGCCTCTGAAGCTTTCTTT.